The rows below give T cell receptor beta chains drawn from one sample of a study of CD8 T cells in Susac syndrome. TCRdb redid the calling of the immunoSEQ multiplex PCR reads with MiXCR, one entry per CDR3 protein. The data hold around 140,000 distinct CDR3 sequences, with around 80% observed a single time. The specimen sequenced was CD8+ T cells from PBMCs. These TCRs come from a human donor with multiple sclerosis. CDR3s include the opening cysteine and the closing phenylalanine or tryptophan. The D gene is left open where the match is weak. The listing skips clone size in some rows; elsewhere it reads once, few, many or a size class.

DNA: TGTGCCAGCAGTGAAGATTGGAGATTGGACACCGGGGAGCTGTTTTTT
CDR3: CASSEDWRLDTGELFF
J: TRBJ2-2
D: -
V: TRBV6-1
size: once

DNA: TGTGCCAGCAGCTCGGCGGAGGGTTACACTGAAGCTTTCTTT
CDR3: CASSSAEGYTEAFF
J: TRBJ1-1
D: -
V: TRBV11-1
size: -

DNA: TGTGCTAGTGGGGGGATGCCGGTATGGACCCAGTACTTC
CDR3: CASGGMPVWTQYF
J: TRBJ2-5
D: -
V: TRBV12-5
size: -

DNA: TGCGCCAGCAGACGGGATAGCAATCAGCCCCAGCATTTT
CDR3: CASRRDSNQPQHF
J: TRBJ1-5
D: -
V: TRBV5-1
size: -

DNA: TGTGCCAGCAGTTTCGGGGTCTCCTACAATGAGCAGTTCTTC
CDR3: CASSFGVSYNEQFF
J: TRBJ2-1
D: -
V: TRBV27
size: -

DNA: TGTGCCAGCAGTTACTCGGGAACGAACACTGAAGCTTTCTTT
CDR3: CASSYSGTNTEAFF
J: TRBJ1-1
D: -
V: TRBV6-5
size: -

DNA: TGTGCCAGCACCTTCACAGGAGGCGCTGAAGCTTTCTTT
CDR3: CASTFTGGAEAFF
J: TRBJ1-1
D: -
V: TRBV27
size: -

DNA: TGTGCCAGCAGCTTAGCCCCGGGACAGGGTGATGGCTACACCTTC
CDR3: CASSLAPGQGDGYTF
J: TRBJ1-2
D: TRBD1
V: TRBV7-2
size: -

DNA: TGTGCCTCGCAGGGGACTAGCGGGGGTACACACAATGAGCAGTTCTTC
CDR3: CASQGTSGGTHNEQFF
J: TRBJ2-1
D: TRBD2
V: TRBV10-3
size: -

DNA: TGTGCCAGCAGTTACGACTCCCCGGGAGGGACTGAAGCTTTCTTT
CDR3: CASSYDSPGGTEAFF
J: TRBJ1-1
D: -
V: TRBV6-5
size: -

DNA: TGCAGCGCGCGAGGGGTAAGGGTAGTCGACAAGACCCAGTACTTC
CDR3: CSARGVRVVDKTQYF
J: TRBJ2-5
D: -
V: TRBV29-1
size: -

DNA: TGTGTCAACAGCATTATGGGGGGAGACACTGAAGCTTTCTTT
CDR3: CVNSIMGGDTEAFF
J: TRBJ1-1
D: -
V: TRBV5-4
size: -

DNA: TGCGCCAGCAGCCAAGAAGATGGTGAAGCTTTCTTT
CDR3: CASSQEDGEAFF
J: TRBJ1-1
D: -
V: TRBV4-1
size: few

DNA: TGTGCCAGCAGCCTAGGGCAGAGGACTGAAGCTTTCTTT
CDR3: CASSLGQRTEAFF
J: TRBJ1-1
D: -
V: TRBV7-8
size: -

DNA: TGTGCCAGCAGTTTCAGAACAGGCCTTAACAATGAGCAGTTCTTC
CDR3: CASSFRTGLNNEQFF
J: TRBJ2-1
D: -
V: TRBV12-3/TRBV12-4
size: -

DNA: TGTGCCAGCAGCTTGGAATGGGGTGCCTATGGCTACACCTTC
CDR3: CASSLEWGAYGYTF
J: TRBJ1-2
D: -
V: TRBV11-2
size: -

DNA: TGTGCCAGCAGCTTAGTTGACAGGGTTTACGAGCAGTACTTC
CDR3: CASSLVDRVYEQYF
J: TRBJ2-7
D: TRBD1
V: TRBV7-9
size: once

DNA: TGCAGTGCTAGAGATCCTCGCCTAGCGGGGAGATATTACGAGCAGTACTTC
CDR3: CSARDPRLAGRYYEQYF
J: TRBJ2-7
D: TRBD2
V: TRBV20-1
size: -

DNA: TGTGCCAGCAGCTTGTTCCGACAGGGAGGCGAGCAGTACTTC
CDR3: CASSLFRQGGEQYF
J: TRBJ2-7
D: -
V: TRBV5-5
size: -

DNA: TGTGCCATCAGTGATGAGGAAACTGAAGCTTTCTTT
CDR3: CAISDEETEAFF
J: TRBJ1-1
D: -
V: TRBV10-3
size: -

DNA: TGTGCCAGCAGTTTTGGTTGGGGCACAGATACGCAGTATTTT
CDR3: CASSFGWGTDTQYF
J: TRBJ2-3
D: -
V: TRBV12-3/TRBV12-4
size: -

DNA: TGCGCCAGCAGCTGGACAGGGGGCGACACCGGGGAGCTGTTTTTT
CDR3: CASSWTGGDTGELFF
J: TRBJ2-2
D: TRBD1
V: TRBV5-1
size: -

DNA: TGTGCCAGCAGCATAGCGGCCGGCACAGATACGCAGTATTTT
CDR3: CASSIAAGTDTQYF
J: TRBJ2-3
D: -
V: TRBV28
size: -

DNA: TGTGCCAGCAGTTCAACAGGGGACACTGAAGCTTTCTTT
CDR3: CASSSTGDTEAFF
J: TRBJ1-1
D: TRBD1
V: TRBV12-3/TRBV12-4
size: -

DNA: TGTGCCAGCAGTCCCACTGAAGCTTTCTTT
CDR3: CASSPTEAFF
J: TRBJ1-1
D: -
V: TRBV7-9
size: -

DNA: TGCAGTGCTAGCGACAGGGGCATGAACACTGAAGCTTTCTTT
CDR3: CSASDRGMNTEAFF
J: TRBJ1-1
D: TRBD1
V: TRBV20-1
size: -

DNA: TGTGCCAGCAGCCAACCCCACCTAGTATCGGAACTAACCTCCTACGAGCAGTACTTC
CDR3: CASSQPHLVSELTSYEQYF
J: TRBJ2-7
D: -
V: TRBV7-9
size: few

DNA: TGTGCCAGTAGTGACGGTATTTACAATGAGCAGTTCTTC
CDR3: CASSDGIYNEQFF
J: TRBJ2-1
D: -
V: TRBV19
size: -

DNA: TGTGCCAGCAGCTTGAAGGCAGAGAACACTGAAGCTTTCTTT
CDR3: CASSLKAENTEAFF
J: TRBJ1-1
D: -
V: TRBV5-4
size: -

DNA: TGTGCCAGCACGTCGGGGACCACTGAAGCTTTCTTT
CDR3: CASTSGTTEAFF
J: TRBJ1-1
D: -
V: TRBV6-2/TRBV6-3
size: once

DNA: TGTGCCAGCAGTTTTTCGGGACAGTCCTACGAGCAGTACTTC
CDR3: CASSFSGQSYEQYF
J: TRBJ2-7
D: TRBD1
V: TRBV12-3/TRBV12-4
size: -

DNA: TGTGCCAGCAGTTCGCGGACAGGCGACTCACCCCTCCACTTT
CDR3: CASSSRTGDSPLHF
J: TRBJ1-6
D: TRBD1
V: TRBV28
size: -

DNA: TGTGCCAGTAGTATTCCGGGGGATGGCTACACCTTC
CDR3: CASSIPGDGYTF
J: TRBJ1-2
D: -
V: TRBV19
size: few

DNA: TGTGCCTGGTTAGACAGGGGGAAAAGCTACGAGCAGTACTTC
CDR3: CAWLDRGKSYEQYF
J: TRBJ2-7
D: TRBD1
V: TRBV30
size: -

DNA: TGTGCCAGCAGCTTTATCGAGGATGGCTACACCTTC
CDR3: CASSFIEDGYTF
J: TRBJ1-2
D: -
V: TRBV5-6
size: -

DNA: TGCAGCGTTGAAACGGAAGAGGGATGGAGGACCTACGAGCAGTACTTC
CDR3: CSVETEEGWRTYEQYF
J: TRBJ2-7
D: -
V: TRBV29-1
size: once

DNA: TGTGCCAGCAGTTGGGGCGGTGAGCAGTTCTTC
CDR3: CASSWGGEQFF
J: TRBJ2-1
D: -
V: TRBV12-3/TRBV12-4
size: -

DNA: TGTGCCAGCAGCAATACAGGGGGCGGGGAGACCCAGTACTTC
CDR3: CASSNTGGGETQYF
J: TRBJ2-5
D: TRBD1
V: TRBV27
size: once

DNA: TGTGCCACCAGTGACCCAAGAGGGGCGAGCAATCAGCCCCAGCATTTT
CDR3: CATSDPRGASNQPQHF
J: TRBJ1-5
D: -
V: TRBV24-1
size: -

DNA: TGCGCCAGCAGCCAAGAAGGGGAAGCTTTCTTT
CDR3: CASSQEGEAFF
J: TRBJ1-1
D: -
V: TRBV4-1
size: -

DNA: TGTGCCAGCAGCCCAACGCGGGGCGCCGGCACAGATACGCAGTATTTT
CDR3: CASSPTRGAGTDTQYF
J: TRBJ2-3
D: -
V: TRBV7-9
size: -

DNA: TGTGCCAGCAGCTTCCGGAGGGGCCGAGGCAAAAACATTCAGTACTTC
CDR3: CASSFRRGRGKNIQYF
J: TRBJ2-4
D: -
V: TRBV11-2
size: -

DNA: TGTGCCAGCAGCACGGGGACAGGGGGCGATGCTTTCTTT
CDR3: CASSTGTGGDAFF
J: TRBJ1-1
D: TRBD1
V: TRBV13
size: -

DNA: TGTGCCAGCTCACCAGATTCGGCGGGGACTTTAAACATTCAGTACTTC
CDR3: CASSPDSAGTLNIQYF
J: TRBJ2-4
D: -
V: TRBV18
size: -

DNA: TGTGCCAGCAGCTCAACTAGGGGGGCATACAATGAGCAGTTCTTC
CDR3: CASSSTRGAYNEQFF
J: TRBJ2-1
D: -
V: TRBV7-8
size: -

DNA: TGTGCCAGCAGTCTCATATCCTTGAGGGACTTTAGCTCCTACAATGAGCAGTTCTTC
CDR3: CASSLISLRDFSSYNEQFF
J: TRBJ2-1
D: -
V: TRBV27
size: -

DNA: TGTGCCAGCAGCCGGCTACGGACTAGTATAAATGGCGAGCAGTTCTTC
CDR3: CASSRLRTSINGEQFF
J: TRBJ2-1
D: TRBD2
V: TRBV7-9
size: -

DNA: TGTGCCAGCGGGCTTCCCCACCTAGCGGACCCTAGCACAGATACGCAGTATTTT
CDR3: CASGLPHLADPSTDTQYF
J: TRBJ2-3
D: TRBD2
V: TRBV5-6
size: -